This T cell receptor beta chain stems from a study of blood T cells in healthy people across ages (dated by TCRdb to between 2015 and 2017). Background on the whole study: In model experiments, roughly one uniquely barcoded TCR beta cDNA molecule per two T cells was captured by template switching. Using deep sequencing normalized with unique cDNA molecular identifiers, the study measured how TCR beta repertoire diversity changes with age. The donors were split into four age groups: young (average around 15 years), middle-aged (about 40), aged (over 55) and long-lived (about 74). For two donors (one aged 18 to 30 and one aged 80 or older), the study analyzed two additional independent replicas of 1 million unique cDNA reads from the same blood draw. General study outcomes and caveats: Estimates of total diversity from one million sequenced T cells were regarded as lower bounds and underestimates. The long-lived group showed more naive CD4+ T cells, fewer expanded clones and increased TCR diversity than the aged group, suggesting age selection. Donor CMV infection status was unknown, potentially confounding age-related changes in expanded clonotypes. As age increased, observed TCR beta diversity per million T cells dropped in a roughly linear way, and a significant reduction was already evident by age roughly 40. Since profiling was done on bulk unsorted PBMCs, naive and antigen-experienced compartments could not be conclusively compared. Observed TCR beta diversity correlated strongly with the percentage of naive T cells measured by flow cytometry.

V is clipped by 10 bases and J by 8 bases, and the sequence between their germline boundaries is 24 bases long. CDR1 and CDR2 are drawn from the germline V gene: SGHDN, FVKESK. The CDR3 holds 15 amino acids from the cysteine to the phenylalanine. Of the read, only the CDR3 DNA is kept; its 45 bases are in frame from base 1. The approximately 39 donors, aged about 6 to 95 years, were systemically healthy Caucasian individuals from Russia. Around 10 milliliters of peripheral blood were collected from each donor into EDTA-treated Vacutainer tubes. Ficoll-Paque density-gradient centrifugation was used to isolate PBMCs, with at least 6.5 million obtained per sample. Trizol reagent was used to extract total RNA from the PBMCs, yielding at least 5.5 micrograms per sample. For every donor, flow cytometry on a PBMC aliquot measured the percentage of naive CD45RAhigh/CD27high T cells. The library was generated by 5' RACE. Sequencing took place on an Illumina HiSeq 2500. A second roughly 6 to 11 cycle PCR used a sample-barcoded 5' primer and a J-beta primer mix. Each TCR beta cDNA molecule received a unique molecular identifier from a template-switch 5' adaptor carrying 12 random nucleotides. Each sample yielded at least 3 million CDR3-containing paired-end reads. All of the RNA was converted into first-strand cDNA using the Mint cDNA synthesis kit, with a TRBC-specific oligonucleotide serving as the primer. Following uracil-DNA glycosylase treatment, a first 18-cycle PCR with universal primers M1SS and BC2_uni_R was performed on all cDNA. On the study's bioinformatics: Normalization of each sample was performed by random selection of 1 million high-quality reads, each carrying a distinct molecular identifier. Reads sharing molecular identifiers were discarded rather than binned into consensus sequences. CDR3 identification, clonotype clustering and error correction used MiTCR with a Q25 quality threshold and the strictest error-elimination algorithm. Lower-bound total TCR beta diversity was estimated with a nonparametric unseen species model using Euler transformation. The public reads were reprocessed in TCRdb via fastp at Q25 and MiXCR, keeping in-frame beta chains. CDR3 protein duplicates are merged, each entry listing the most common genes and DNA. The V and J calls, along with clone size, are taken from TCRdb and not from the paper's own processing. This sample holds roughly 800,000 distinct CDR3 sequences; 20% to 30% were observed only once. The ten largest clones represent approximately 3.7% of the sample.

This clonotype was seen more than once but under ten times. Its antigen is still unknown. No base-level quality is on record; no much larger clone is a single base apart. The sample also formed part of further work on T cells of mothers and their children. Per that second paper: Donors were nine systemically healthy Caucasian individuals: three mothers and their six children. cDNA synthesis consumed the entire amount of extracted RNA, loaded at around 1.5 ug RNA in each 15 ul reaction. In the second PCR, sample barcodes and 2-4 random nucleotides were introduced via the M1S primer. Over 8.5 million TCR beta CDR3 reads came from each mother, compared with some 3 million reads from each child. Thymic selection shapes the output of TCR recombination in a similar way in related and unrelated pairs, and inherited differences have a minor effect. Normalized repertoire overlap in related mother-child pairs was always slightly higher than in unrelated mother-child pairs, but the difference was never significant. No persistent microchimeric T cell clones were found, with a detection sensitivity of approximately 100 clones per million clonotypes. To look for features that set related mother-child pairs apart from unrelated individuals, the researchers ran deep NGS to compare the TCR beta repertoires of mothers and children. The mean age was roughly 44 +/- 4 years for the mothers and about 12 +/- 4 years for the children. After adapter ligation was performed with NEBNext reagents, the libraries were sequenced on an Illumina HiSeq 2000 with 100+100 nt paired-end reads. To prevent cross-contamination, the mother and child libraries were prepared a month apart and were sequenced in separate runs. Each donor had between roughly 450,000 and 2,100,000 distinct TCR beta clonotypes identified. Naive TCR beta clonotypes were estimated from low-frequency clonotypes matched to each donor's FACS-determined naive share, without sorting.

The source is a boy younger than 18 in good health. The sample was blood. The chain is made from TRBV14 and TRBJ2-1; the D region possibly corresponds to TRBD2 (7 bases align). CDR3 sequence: CATRGPGLQDDEQFF. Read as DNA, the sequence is TGTGCCACCCGGGGGCCGGGACTACAAGACGATGAGCAGTTCTTC.